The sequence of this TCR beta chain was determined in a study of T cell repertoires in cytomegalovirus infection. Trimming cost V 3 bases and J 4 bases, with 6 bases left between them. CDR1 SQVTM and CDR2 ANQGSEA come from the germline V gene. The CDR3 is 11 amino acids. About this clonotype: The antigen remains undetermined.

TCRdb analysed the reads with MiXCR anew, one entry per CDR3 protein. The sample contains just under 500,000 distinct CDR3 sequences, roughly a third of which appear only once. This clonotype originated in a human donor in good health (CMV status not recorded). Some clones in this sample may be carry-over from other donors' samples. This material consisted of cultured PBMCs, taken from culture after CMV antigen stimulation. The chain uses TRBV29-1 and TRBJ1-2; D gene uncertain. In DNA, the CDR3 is TGCAGCGTTGAGTTAGGCTATGGCTACACCTTC. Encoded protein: CSVELGYGYTF.